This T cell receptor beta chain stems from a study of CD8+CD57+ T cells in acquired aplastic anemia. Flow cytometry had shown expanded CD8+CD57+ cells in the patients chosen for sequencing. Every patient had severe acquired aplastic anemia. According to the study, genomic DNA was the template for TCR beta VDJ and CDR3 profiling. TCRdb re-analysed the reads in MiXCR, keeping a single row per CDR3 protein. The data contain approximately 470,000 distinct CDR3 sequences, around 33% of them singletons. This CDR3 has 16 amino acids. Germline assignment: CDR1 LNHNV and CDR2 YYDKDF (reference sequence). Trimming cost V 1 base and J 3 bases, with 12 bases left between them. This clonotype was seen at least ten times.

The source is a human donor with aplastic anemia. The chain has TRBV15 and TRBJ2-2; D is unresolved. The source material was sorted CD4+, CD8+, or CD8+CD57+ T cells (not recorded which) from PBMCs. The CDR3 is CATSRVDVTYTGELFF. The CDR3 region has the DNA TGTGCCACCAGCAGAGTCGACGTGACTTACACCGGGGAGCTGTTTTTT.